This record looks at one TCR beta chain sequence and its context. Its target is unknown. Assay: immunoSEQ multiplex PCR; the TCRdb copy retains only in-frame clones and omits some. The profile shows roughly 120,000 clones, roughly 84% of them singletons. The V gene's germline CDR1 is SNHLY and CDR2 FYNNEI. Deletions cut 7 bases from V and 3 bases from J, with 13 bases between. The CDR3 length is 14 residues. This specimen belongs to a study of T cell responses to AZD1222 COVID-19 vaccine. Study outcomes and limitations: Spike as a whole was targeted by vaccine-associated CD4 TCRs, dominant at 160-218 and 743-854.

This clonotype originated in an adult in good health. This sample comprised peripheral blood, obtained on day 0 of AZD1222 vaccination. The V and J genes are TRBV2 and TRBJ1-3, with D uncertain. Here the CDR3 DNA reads TGTGCCAGCACGAGGTCCAAGGATGGAAACACCATATATTTT. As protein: CASTRSKDGNTIYF. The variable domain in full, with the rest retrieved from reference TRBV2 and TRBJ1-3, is EPEVTQTPSHQVTQMGQEVILRCVPISNHLYFYWYRQILGQKVEFLVSFYNNEISEKSEIFDDQFSVERPDGSNFTLKIRSTKLEDSAMYFCASTRSKDGNTIYFGEGSWLTVV.